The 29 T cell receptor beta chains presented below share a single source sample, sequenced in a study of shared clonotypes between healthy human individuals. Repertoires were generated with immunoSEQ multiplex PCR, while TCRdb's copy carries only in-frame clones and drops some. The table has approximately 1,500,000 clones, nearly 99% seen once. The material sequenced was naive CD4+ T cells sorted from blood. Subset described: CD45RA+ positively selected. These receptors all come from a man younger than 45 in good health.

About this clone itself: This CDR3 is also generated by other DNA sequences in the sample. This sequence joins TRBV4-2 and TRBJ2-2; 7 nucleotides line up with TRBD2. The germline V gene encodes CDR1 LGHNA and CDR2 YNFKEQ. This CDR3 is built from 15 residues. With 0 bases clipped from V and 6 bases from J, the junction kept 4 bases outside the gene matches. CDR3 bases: TGTGCCAGCAGCCAAGATCCGAGCGGGGCCGGGGAGCTGTTTTTT. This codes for CASSQDPSGAGELFF.

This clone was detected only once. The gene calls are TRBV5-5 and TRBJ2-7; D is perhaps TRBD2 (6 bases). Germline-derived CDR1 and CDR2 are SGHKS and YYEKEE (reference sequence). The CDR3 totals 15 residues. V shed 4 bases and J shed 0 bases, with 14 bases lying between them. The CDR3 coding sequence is TGTGCCAGCAGCCGGGGACTGGAGAGCTCCTACGAGCAGTACTTC. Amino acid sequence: CASSRGLESSYEQYF.

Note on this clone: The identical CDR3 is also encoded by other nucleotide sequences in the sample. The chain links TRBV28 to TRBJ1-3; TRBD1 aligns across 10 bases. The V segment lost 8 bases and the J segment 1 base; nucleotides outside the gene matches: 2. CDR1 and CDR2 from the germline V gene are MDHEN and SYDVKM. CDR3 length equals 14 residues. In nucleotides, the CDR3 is TGTGCCAGCCGGACAGGGGGTTCTGGAAACACCATATATTTT. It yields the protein CASRTGGSGNTIYF.

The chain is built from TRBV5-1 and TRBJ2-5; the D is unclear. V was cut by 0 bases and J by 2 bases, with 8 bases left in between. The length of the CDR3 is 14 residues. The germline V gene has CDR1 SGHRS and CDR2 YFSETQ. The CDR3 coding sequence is TGCGCCAGCAGCTTGGGGGATGCACAAGAGACCCAGTACTTC. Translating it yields CASSLGDAQETQYF.

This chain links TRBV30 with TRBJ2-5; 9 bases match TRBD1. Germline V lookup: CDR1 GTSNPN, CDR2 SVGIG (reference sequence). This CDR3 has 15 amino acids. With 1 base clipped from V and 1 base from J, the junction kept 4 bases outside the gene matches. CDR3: CAWSGGQGLQETQYF. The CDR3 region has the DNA TGTGCCTGGAGTGGCGGACAGGGGCTCCAAGAGACCCAGTACTTC. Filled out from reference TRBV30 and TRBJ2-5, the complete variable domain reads SQTIHQWPATLVQPVGSPLSLECTVEGTSNPNLYWYRQAAGRGLQLLFYSVGIGQISSEVPQNLSASRPQDRQFILSSKKLLLSDSGFYLCAWSGGQGLQETQYFGPGTRLLVL.

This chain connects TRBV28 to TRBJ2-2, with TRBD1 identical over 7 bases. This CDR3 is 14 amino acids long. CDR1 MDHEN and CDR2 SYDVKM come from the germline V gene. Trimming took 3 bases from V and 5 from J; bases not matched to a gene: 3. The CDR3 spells CASSFEGATGELFF. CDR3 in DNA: TGTGCCAGCAGTTTTGAGGGGGCAACCGGGGAGCTGTTTTTT.

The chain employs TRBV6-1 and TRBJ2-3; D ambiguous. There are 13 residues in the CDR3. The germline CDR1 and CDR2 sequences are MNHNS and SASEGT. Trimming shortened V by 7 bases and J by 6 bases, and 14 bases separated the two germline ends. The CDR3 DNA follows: TGTGCCAGCATCCTCAGTTATACTGATACGCAGTATTTT. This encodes CASILSYTDTQYF.

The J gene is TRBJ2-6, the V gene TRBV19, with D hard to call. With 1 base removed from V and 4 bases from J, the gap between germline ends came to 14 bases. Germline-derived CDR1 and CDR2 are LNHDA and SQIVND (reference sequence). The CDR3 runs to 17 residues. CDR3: CASSIGPTKWGANVLTF. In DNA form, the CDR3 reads TGTGCCAGTAGTATAGGGCCGACGAAGTGGGGGGCCAACGTCCTGACTTTC.

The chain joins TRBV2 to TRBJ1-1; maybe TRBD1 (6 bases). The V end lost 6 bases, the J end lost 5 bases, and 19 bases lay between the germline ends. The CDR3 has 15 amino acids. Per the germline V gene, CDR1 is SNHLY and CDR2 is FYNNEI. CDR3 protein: CASSEQGAVGTEAFF. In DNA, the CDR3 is TGTGCCAGCAGCGAACAGGGAGCCGTTGGGACTGAAGCTTTCTTT.

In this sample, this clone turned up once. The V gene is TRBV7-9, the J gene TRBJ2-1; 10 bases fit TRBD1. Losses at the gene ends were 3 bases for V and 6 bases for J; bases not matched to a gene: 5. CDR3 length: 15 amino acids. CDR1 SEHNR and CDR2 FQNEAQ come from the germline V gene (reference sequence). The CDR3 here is CASSFRQGARNEQFF. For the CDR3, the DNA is TGTGCCAGCAGCTTTAGACAGGGGGCTCGCAATGAGCAGTTCTTC.

The CDR3, as DNA: TGTGCCAGCAGTGGACCACCTGGCACAGATACGCAGTATTTT. Protein: CASSGPPGTDTQYF. This chain connects TRBV6-1 to TRBJ2-3; D not certain. Deletions cut 4 bases from V and 1 base from J, with 9 bases between. This CDR3 region has 14 residues. Germline values: CDR1 MNHNS, CDR2 SASEGT.

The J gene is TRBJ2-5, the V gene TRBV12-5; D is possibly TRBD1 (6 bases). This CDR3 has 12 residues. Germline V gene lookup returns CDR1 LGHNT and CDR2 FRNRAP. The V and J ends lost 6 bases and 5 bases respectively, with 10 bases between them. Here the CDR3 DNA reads TGTGCTAGTGGACCTAGGGGGGAGACCCAGTACTTC. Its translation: CASGPRGETQYF.

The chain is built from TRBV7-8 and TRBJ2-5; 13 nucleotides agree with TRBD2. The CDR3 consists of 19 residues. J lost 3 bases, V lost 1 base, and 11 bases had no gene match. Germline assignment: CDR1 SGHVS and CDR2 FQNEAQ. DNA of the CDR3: TGTGCCAGCAGCTTAGTTTTGTCGGGTGGACTAGCGGGAGAAGAGACCCAGTACTTC. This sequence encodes CASSLVLSGGLAGEETQYF.

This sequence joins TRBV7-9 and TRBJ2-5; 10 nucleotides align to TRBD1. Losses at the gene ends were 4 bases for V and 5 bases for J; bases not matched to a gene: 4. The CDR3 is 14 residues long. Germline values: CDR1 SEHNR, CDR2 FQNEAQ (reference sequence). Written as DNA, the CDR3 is TGTGCCAGCAGCTCGGGACAGGGGAAGGAGACCCAGTACTTC. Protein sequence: CASSSGQGKETQYF.

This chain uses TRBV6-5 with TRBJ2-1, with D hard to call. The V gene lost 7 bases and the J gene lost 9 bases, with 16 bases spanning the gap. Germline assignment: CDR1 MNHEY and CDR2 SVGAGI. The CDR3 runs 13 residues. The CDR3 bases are TGTGCCAGCACTCCCCCGACCGGCATTGAGCAGTTCTTC. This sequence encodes CASTPPTGIEQFF.

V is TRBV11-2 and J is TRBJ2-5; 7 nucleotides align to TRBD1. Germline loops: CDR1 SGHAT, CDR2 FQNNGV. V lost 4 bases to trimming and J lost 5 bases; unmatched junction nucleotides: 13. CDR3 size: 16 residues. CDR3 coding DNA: TGTGCCAGCAGCTCCATTGCTCAGGGGGTCTGGGAGACCCAGTACTTC. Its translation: CASSSIAQGVWETQYF.

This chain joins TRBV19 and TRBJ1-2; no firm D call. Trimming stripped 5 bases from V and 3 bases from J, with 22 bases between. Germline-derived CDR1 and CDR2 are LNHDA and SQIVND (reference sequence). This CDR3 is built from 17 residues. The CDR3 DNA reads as TGTGCCAGTAGTTCTCAACCCCGTTTAGCGGTAGACTATGGCTACACCTTC. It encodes CASSSQPRLAVDYGYTF.

In DNA form, the CDR3 reads TGTGCCAGCAGTGACAGGGGTGCCTACGAGCAGTACTTC. Amino acids: CASSDRGAYEQYF. The rearrangement links TRBV6-1 to TRBJ2-7; perhaps TRBD1 as D (6 bases). The CDR3 runs to 13 residues. Germline V gene sequence: CDR1 MNHNS, CDR2 SASEGT. V shed 3 bases and J shed 2 bases, with 8 bases lying between them.

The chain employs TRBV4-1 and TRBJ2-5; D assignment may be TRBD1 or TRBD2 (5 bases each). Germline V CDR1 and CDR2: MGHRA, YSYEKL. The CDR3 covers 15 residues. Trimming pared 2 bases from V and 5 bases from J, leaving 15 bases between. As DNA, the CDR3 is TGCGCCAGCAGCCAACCCAGGGACCGACGGGAGACCCAGTACTTC. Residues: CASSQPRDRRETQYF.

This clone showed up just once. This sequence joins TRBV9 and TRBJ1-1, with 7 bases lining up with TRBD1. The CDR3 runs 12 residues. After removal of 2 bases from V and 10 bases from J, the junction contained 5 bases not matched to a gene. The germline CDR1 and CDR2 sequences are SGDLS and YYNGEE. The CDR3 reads CASSVLEGAAFF. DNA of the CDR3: TGTGCCAGCAGCGTGTTAGAGGGGGCAGCTTTCTTT. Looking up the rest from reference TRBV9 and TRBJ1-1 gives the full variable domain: DSGVTQTPKHLITATGQRVTLRCSPRSGDLSVYWYQQSLDQGLQFLIQYYNGEERAKGNILERFSAQQFPDLHSELNLSSLELGDSALYFCASSVLEGAAFFGQGTRLTVV.

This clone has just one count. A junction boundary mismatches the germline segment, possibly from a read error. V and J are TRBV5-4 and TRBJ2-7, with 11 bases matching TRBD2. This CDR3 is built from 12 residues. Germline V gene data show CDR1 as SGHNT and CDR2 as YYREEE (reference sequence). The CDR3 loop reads CASSMPSGRSNF. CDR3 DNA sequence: TGTGCCAGCAGCATGCCTAGCGGGAGGTCGAACTTC.

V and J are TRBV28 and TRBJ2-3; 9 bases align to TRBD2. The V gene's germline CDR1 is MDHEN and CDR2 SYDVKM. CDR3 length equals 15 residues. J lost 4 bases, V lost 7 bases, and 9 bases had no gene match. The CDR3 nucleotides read TGTGCCAGCAACTCAGCGGGAGGCTTTCCAGATACGCAGTATTTT. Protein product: CASNSAGGFPDTQYF. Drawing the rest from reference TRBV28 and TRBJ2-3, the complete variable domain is DVKVTQSSRYLVKRTGEKVFLECVQDMDHENMFWYRQDPGLGLRLIYFSYDVKMKEKGDIPEGYSVSREKKERFSLILESASTNQTSMYLCASNSAGGFPDTQYFGPGTRLTVL.

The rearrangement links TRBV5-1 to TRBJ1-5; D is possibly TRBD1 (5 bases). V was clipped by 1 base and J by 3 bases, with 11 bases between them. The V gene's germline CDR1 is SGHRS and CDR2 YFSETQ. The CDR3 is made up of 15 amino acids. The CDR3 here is CASSLPAGPNQPQHF. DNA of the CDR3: TGCGCCAGCAGCTTGCCGGCAGGGCCCAATCAGCCCCAGCATTTT.

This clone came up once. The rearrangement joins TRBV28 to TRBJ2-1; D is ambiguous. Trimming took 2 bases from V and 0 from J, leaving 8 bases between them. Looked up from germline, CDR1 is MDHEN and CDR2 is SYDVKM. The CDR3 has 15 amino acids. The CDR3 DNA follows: TGTGCCAGCAGTTTACCCCCGAACTCCTACAATGAGCAGTTCTTC. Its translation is CASSLPPNSYNEQFF.

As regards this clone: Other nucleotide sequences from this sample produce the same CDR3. The CDR3 region is CASSLVGSYEQYF. The CDR3, as DNA: TGTGCCAGCAGTTTGGTTGGCTCCTACGAGCAGTACTTC. The chain couples TRBV28 to TRBJ2-7; D not resolved. The CDR3 covers 13 residues. Germline V gene sequence: CDR1 MDHEN, CDR2 SYDVKM. The V gene lost 3 bases and the J gene lost 0 bases, with 6 bases spanning the gap.

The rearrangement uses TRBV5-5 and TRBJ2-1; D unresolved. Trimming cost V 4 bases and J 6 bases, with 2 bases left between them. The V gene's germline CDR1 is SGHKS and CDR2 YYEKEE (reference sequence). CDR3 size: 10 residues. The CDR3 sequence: CASSANEQFF. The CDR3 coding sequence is TGTGCCAGCAGCGCCAATGAGCAGTTCTTC.

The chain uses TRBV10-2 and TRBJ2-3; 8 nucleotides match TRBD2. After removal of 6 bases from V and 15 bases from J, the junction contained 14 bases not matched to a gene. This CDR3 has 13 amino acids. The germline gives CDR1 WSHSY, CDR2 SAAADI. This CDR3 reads CASSSIIAGLRYF. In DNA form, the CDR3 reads TGCGCCAGCAGCTCAATAATAGCGGGACTCCGTTATTTT.

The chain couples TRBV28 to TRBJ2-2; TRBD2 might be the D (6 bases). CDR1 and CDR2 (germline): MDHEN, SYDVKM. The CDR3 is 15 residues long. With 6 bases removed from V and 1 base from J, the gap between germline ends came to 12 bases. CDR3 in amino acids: CASSFLRGNTGELFF. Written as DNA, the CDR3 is TGTGCCAGCAGCTTTCTGCGGGGGAACACCGGGGAGCTGTTTTTT. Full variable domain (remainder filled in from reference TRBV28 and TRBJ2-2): DVKVTQSSRYLVKRTGEKVFLECVQDMDHENMFWYRQDPGLGLRLIYFSYDVKMKEKGDIPEGYSVSREKKERFSLILESASTNQTSMYLCASSFLRGNTGELFFGEGSRLTVL.

The DNA of the CDR3 is TGCGCCAGCAGCCAAGCTGTTCTGGGACTAGCTCTAGATACGCAGTATTTT. It is translated as CASSQAVLGLALDTQYF. The J gene is TRBJ2-3, the V gene TRBV4-1, with 9 bases fitting TRBD2. Germline lookup yields CDR1 MGHRA and CDR2 YSYEKL. V trimming: 1 base; J trimming: 5 bases; junction bases outside the gene matches: 10. The CDR3 is 17 residues long.